This entry lists 18 T cell receptor beta chains sequenced from one sample in a study of T cell repertoires in cytomegalovirus infection. MiXCR was run by TCRdb on the reads, yielding one entry per CDR3 protein. The repertoire has about 680,000 distinct CDR3 sequences, approximately 24% of them found once; the top ten carry 6.5% to 10%. Material for sequencing was CD8+ T cells from PBMCs. The receptors derive from a human donor in good health (CMV status not recorded). Some clones in this sample may be carry-over from other donors' samples.

A few counts support this clonotype. The V and J genes are TRBV2 and TRBJ2-7; D uncertain. Germline V gene sequence: CDR1 SNHLY, CDR2 FYNNEI. Trimming took off 7 bases at V and 0 bases at J, with 16 bases between the two ends. The CDR3 runs to 15 residues. CDR3 protein: CASIPKGRSSYEQYF. The CDR3 DNA reads as TGTGCCAGCATTCCCAAGGGCAGGAGCTCCTACGAGCAGTACTTC.

In this sample, this clonotype turned up a few times. The CDR3 protein is CASRGLRETDTQYF. CDR3 bases: TGTGCCAGCAGGGGACTTAGGGAAACAGATACGCAGTATTTT. The chain has TRBV7-9 and TRBJ2-3; TRBD2 is a possible D gene (6 bases). Trimming took off 6 bases at V and 3 bases at J, with 13 bases between the two ends. The CDR3 extends over 14 amino acids. Germline assignment: CDR1 SEHNR and CDR2 FQNEAQ (reference sequence).

The chain links TRBV24-1 to TRBJ2-1; D unclear. V lost 9 bases, J lost 8 bases, and 16 bases lay in between. Per the germline V gene, CDR1 is KGHDR and CDR2 is SFDVKD. CDR3 length: 13 amino acids. CDR3 DNA: TGTGCCACCGGTGCCGTTAGGGCGGATGAGCAGTTCTTC. It is translated as CATGAVRADEQFF.

This clonotype was counted at least ten times. The chain is built from TRBV6-1 and TRBJ1-1; D uncertain. Trimming pared 4 bases from V and 1 base from J, leaving 7 bases between. Germline V gene data show CDR1 as MNHNS and CDR2 as SASEGT. The CDR3 covers 13 residues. Here the CDR3 reads CASSGLWNTEAFF. The CDR3 bases are TGTGCCAGCAGTGGACTTTGGAACACTGAAGCTTTCTTT.

This clonotype was counted only a few times. This chain connects TRBV4-3 to TRBJ2-3, with 8 nucleotides matching TRBD2. Germline CDR1 LGHNA, CDR2 YSLEER. V trimming: 3 bases; J trimming: 2 bases; junction bases outside the gene matches: 4. The CDR3 runs 15 residues. CDR3: CASSHSGGYTDTQYF. The DNA of the CDR3 is TGCGCCAGCAGCCATTCGGGGGGGTACACAGATACGCAGTATTTT.

Note on this clonotype: This may stem from a read error, because a much larger clone lies one nucleotide away. The CDR3 end shows no conserved phenylalanine or tryptophan, and so a read error is likely. This rearrangement joins TRBV7-3 to TRBJ1-5, with 10 bases identical to TRBD1. The CDR3 has 14 residues. With 5 bases clipped from V and 7 bases from J, the junction kept 5 bases outside the gene matches. CDR1 is SGHTA, CDR2 FQGTGA, per germline. The CDR3 spells CASSLDRGHQPQHY. DNA for the CDR3: TGTGCCAGCAGCCTCGACAGGGGGCACCAGCCCCAGCATTAT.

This clonotype was counted at least ten times. The V and J genes are TRBV7-8 and TRBJ1-5; D is unresolved. This CDR3 comprises 14 residues. V was clipped by 4 bases and J by 3 bases, with 10 bases between them. The germline V gene has CDR1 SGHVS and CDR2 FQNEAQ. In DNA form, the CDR3 reads TGTGCCAGCAGCTCAGACGTCTACAATCAGCCCCAGCATTTT. Translated: CASSSDVYNQPQHF.

This clonotype occurred a few times. V is TRBV20-1 and J is TRBJ2-3, with D tentatively TRBD2 (6 bases). This CDR3 region has 13 residues. CDR1 is DFQATT and CDR2 is SNEGSKA in the germline V gene (reference sequence). The V and J ends lost 5 bases and 4 bases respectively, with 13 bases between them. For the CDR3, the DNA is TGCAGTGCTTCGGGGGTAGGGTCAGATACGCAGTATTTT. This gives the protein CSASGVGSDTQYF.

This clonotype came up many times. V usage is TRBV7-6 and J usage is TRBJ2-3; D possibly matches TRBD1 or TRBD2 (5 bases each). From germline, CDR1 is SGHVS and CDR2 FNYEAQ. The V end lost 1 base, the J end lost 6 bases, and 17 bases lay between the germline ends. The CDR3 is 16 amino acids. This chain's CDR3 is CASSLDIAGTRDTQYF. Written as DNA, the CDR3 is TGTGCCAGCAGCTTAGATATCGCAGGGACCCGTGATACGCAGTATTTT.

This clonotype was detected once. This sequence joins TRBV6-2 or TRBV6-3 and TRBJ1-2, with TRBD1 identical over 7 bases. Trimming cost V 4 bases and J 9 bases; bases outside gene matches: 8. Looked up from germline, CDR1 is MNHEY and CDR2 is SVGEGT. CDR3 size: 13 residues. Written as DNA, the CDR3 is TGTGCCAGCAGTTCCCAGAGGGGGCAAAGCTACACCTTC. Translating it yields CASSSQRGQSYTF.

The chain links TRBV20-1 to TRBJ2-2; 8 nucleotides line up with TRBD1. The V gene end was trimmed by 0 bases and the J gene end by 1 base; junction bases not matched to a gene: 4. Per the germline V gene, CDR1 is DFQATT and CDR2 is SNEGSKA (reference sequence). This CDR3 has 16 residues. Written as DNA, the CDR3 is TGCAGTGCTAGAGATCGGGACAGGCTGAACACCGGGGAGCTGTTTTTT. Translated, it gives CSARDRDRLNTGELFF.

The chain uses TRBV7-9 and TRBJ1-2; 8 positions match TRBD1. V dropped 3 bases and J dropped 2; count of bases not matched to a gene: 8. The CDR3 spans 16 residues. Per the germline V gene, CDR1 is SEHNR and CDR2 is FQNEAQ (reference sequence). The CDR3 region is CASSFPLRQGNYGYTF. The CDR3 DNA reads TGTGCCAGCAGCTTCCCTCTCCGACAGGGGAACTATGGCTACACCTTC.

This clonotype was counted a few times. The chain's CDR3 is CSVGSGDGPYEQYF. In DNA, the CDR3 is TGCAGCGTGGGTAGCGGGGACGGCCCCTACGAGCAGTACTTC. The chain recombines TRBV29-1 with TRBJ2-7; 8 bases map to TRBD2. The germline V gene encodes CDR1 SQVTM and CDR2 ANQGSEA. V gave up 6 bases and J gave up 2 bases; unmatched junction bases: 9. The CDR3 has 14 amino acids.

This clonotype was counted only a few times. V and J are TRBV14 and TRBJ2-5, with 7 bases identical to TRBD2. Germline-derived CDR1 and CDR2 are SGHDN and FVKESK. The CDR3 has 15 amino acids. Germline trimming cut 8 bases from V and 9 bases from J; bases unmatched to any gene: 18. The CDR3: CASGPRSYRGEAQYF. CDR3 nucleotides: TGTGCCAGCGGCCCTAGGTCCTACCGGGGGGAAGCCCAGTACTTC.

This clonotype was counted at least ten times. J is TRBJ2-2 and V is TRBV12-3 or TRBV12-4; perhaps TRBD2 as D (5 bases). The V and J ends lost 3 bases and 4 bases respectively, with 12 bases between them. CDR3 length equals 15 residues. The CDR3 loop reads CASSLGGWGTGELFF. The CDR3 DNA sequence: TGTGCCAGCAGTTTGGGCGGGTGGGGCACCGGGGAGCTGTTTTTT.

This rearrangement joins TRBV13 to TRBJ1-2, with a possible D match to TRBD1 (5 bases). V gave up 5 bases and J gave up 8 bases, with 15 bases separating them. Germline values: CDR1 PRHDT, CDR2 FYEKMQ (reference sequence). This CDR3 spans 13 amino acids. The CDR3 here is CASSLGRAGGYTF. The CDR3 region has the DNA TGTGCCAGCAGCCTGGGCAGGGCTGGCGGCTACACCTTC. Filled out from reference TRBV13 and TRBJ1-2, the complete variable domain reads AAGVIQSPRHLIKEKRETATLKCYPIPRHDTVYWYQQGPGQDPQFLISFYEKMQSDKGSIPDRFSAQQFSDYHSELNMSSLELGDSALYFCASSLGRAGGYTFGSGTRLTVV.

This clonotype came up many times. This sequence joins TRBV5-6 and TRBJ1-1, with a weak D call TRBD1 (6 bases). The length of the CDR3 is 15 residues. V lost 4 bases, J lost 0 bases, and 13 bases lay in between. Germline V lookup: CDR1 SGHDT, CDR2 YYEEEE. The CDR3 spells CASSLQTGMNTEAFF. As DNA, the CDR3 is TGTGCCAGCAGCCTCCAGACAGGTATGAACACTGAAGCTTTCTTT.

The chain carries TRBV10-3 and TRBJ1-5, with 7 bases lining up with TRBD1. CDR1 is ENHRY, CDR2 SYGVKD, per germline. This CDR3 spans 14 amino acids. The trim removed 10 bases at V and 1 base at J, leaving 7 bases unmatched. The CDR3 DNA reads TGTGCCACCAGGGGGAACAGGAGCAATCAGCCCCAGCATTTT. Its translation is CATRGNRSNQPQHF.